One T cell receptor (beta chain) is described in this entry. What it binds is unknown. The ends lost 1 base at V and 4 bases at J; junction bases unmatched: 13. Germline CDR1 is MGHRA and CDR2 is YSYEKL. The CDR3 runs to 19 residues. This table comes from immunoSEQ multiplex PCR, and its TCRdb copy is limited to in-frame clones, with some not included. The sample records 18,000 or so clones, about 72% being singletons. The sample originates from a study of CD4 T cells in relation to SARS-CoV-2 and coronaviruses. CD4+ T cells from unexposed donors were obtained before the COVID-19 pandemic (2011-2018). Isolation of CD4+ T cells took place after 10 days in culture.

Material for sequencing was CD4+ T cells from PBMCs, cultured in vitro. The TCR sequence derives from a human donor in good health. The chain is built from TRBV4-1 and TRBJ2-7; 13 bases fit TRBD2. CDR3 sequence: CASSQVQLAGGPDRYEQYF. The DNA for the CDR3 is TGCGCCAGCAGCCAAGTCCAACTAGCGGGAGGGCCTGACCGTTACGAGCAGTACTTC.